This T cell receptor (beta chain) stems from a study of cytomegalovirus exposure and HLA in healthy donors. Notes on the study in general: Versus the approximately 720-donor mean, an Asian-associated ancestry cluster reportedly showed fewer N-insertions in a later analysis. Later work found most CMV-associated TCR beta chains apparently HLA-restricted. Within an earlier analysis, most TCR beta V segments proved productive either about 90% or about 30% of the time.

This clone has a single count. Its specificity is unknown. Germline CDR1 is ENHRY and CDR2 is SYGVKD. The CDR3 extends over 16 amino acids. Trimming at V came to 6 bases and at J to 8 bases, leaving 9 bases not matched to a gene. PCR was performed using 60 Vbeta and 13 Jbeta primers. Profiling relied on immunoSEQ multiplex PCR, and the TCRdb table lists in-frame clones only, not all of them. The sample shows under 200,000 clones, 65% to 85% of them seen only once. Source material: PBMCs. This receptor was identified in a woman aged 45-60 years in good health and CMV-seropositive. The J gene is TRBJ2-1, the V gene TRBV10-3, with 14 nucleotides matching TRBD2. Here the CDR3 DNA reads TGTGCCATCAGCGGGGGGGGGACTAGCGGGAGCGATGAGCAGTTCTTC. Amino acid sequence: CAISGGGTSGSDEQFF.